This record covers a single T cell receptor beta chain. Its antigen is unidentified. These data are taken from a study of beta chain features in type 1 diabetes. Study-level points and caveats: Patients showed naive, central memory and Treg TCRB repertoires that appeared more similar than those of healthy donors. PCR might show a preference for shorter templates, equally across patients and controls. The study found moderately but significantly shorter TCRB CDR3s in all four CD4+ subsets of Type 1 diabetes patients.

Expressed TCRB transcripts were sequenced because the isolated RNA had all been reverse transcribed beforehand. Using immunoSEQ multiplex PCR, the repertoire was profiled, and TCRdb retains in-frame clones only, with some absent. This table holds 130,000 or so clones, roughly a sixth found once. This clonotype was sampled from a man between 18 and 29 years old with type 1 diabetes. Input material: central memory CD4+ T cells from blood.

The CDR3 DNA reads as TGTGCCAGCAGTTTGCCTGGGCAGGGGGGCACTGAAGCTTTCTTT. Encoded protein: CASSLPGQGGTEAFF. The rearrangement links TRBV28 to TRBJ1-1; 7 bases map to TRBD1. In germline, CDR1 is MDHEN, CDR2 SYDVKM. This CDR3 contains 15 residues. The V segment lost 3 bases and the J segment 4 bases; nucleotides outside the gene matches: 8.